These T cell receptor beta chains were read from a single sample in a study of T cell repertoires in cytomegalovirus infection. Using its own MiXCR run on the reads, TCRdb lists one record per CDR3 protein. The sample lists 110,000 to 150,000 distinct CDR3 sequences; 5.5% to 7% were seen once. The specimen was PBMCs. The source of these receptors is a human donor in good health (CMV status not recorded). Some clones in this sample may be carry-over from other donors' samples. Both conserved end residues are part of each CDR3. The order of the fields is J gene, V gene, CDR3 protein.

TRBJ1-1,TRBV7-2,CASSLNRNTEAFF
TRBJ2-7,TRBV7-2,CASSPWQGGFTNEQYF
TRBJ2-5,TRBV12-3/TRBV12-4,CASSRLTGPETQYF
TRBJ1-2,TRBV7-2,CASSLGQARDYGYTF
TRBJ1-6,TRBV7-2,CASSLGRSDSPLHF
TRBJ1-1,TRBV7-8,CASSLAMQAAVAFF
TRBJ2-3,TRBV7-9,CASSWGLSYTDTQYF
TRBJ2-1,TRBV28,CASSFRGGKQFF
TRBJ2-3,TRBV7-6,CASSLAAGTQYF
TRBJ1-5,TRBV27,CASSSRDRSNQPQHF
TRBJ2-1,TRBV19,CASSIDPGNHNEQFF
TRBJ1-1,TRBV20-1,CSAYGQLNTEAFF
TRBJ2-6,TRBV11-2,CASSLSGIFSGANVLTF
TRBJ2-5,TRBV7-2,CASSLEVVGETQYF
TRBJ1-2,TRBV7-2,CASSLGGGHYGYTF
TRBJ1-5,TRBV6-1,CASSVAGHENQPQHF
TRBJ1-5,TRBV30,CAWSGESQPQHF
TRBJ2-1,TRBV14,CASSGQGANNEQFF
TRBJ1-2,TRBV28,CASNSPAPNYGYTF
TRBJ1-2,TRBV5-6,CASSSASSRIYGYTF
TRBJ2-7,TRBV29-1,CSVRRGHEQYF
TRBJ2-7,TRBV7-6,CASSLRGAGEQYF
TRBJ2-6,TRBV2,CASLSGANVLTF
TRBJ1-4,TRBV10-3,CAINRGNGEKLFF
TRBJ2-2,TRBV7-9,CASSYSGGVNTGELFF
TRBJ1-6,TRBV2,CASSEQGAWSPLHF
TRBJ1-1,TRBV7-8,CASSLAWGSDTEAFF
TRBJ2-7,TRBV7-9,CASSWGLDAYEQYF